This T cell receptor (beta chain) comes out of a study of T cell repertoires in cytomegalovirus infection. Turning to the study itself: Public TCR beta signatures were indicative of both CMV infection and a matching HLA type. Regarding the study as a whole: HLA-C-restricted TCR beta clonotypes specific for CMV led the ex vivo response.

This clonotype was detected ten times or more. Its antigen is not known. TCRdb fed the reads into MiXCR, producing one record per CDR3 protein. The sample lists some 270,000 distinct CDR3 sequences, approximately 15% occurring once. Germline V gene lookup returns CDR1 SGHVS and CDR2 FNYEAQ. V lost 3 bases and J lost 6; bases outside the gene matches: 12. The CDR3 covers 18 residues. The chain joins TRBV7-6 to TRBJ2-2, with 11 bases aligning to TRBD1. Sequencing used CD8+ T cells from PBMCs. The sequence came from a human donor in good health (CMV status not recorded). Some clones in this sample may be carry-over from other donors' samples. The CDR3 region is CASSFIPLDRGLAGELFF. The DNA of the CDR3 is TGTGCCAGCAGCTTTATACCCCTGGACAGGGGGCTCGCCGGGGAGCTGTTTTTT. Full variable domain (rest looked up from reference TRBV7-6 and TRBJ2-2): GAGVSQSPRYKVTKRGQDVALRCDPISGHVSLYWYRQALGQGPEFLTYFNYEAQQDKSGLPNDRFSAERPEGSISTLTIQRTEQRDSAMYRCASSFIPLDRGLAGELFFGEGSRLTVL.